One sample yielded the 17 T cell receptor beta chains listed below, sequenced in a study of beta chain features in type 1 diabetes. Sequenced material consisted of expressed TCRB transcripts (all of the isolated RNA was reverse transcribed). Using immunoSEQ multiplex PCR, the repertoire was profiled, and TCRdb retains in-frame clones only, with some absent. The data contain under 150,000 clones, nearly 50% of them seen just once; the ten biggest clones take up around 0.43%. Sequenced: Tregs from blood. The receptors were sampled from a man younger than 30 in good health.

The chain recombines TRBV2 with TRBJ2-5, with TRBD1 matching 10 bases. Trimming removed 6 bases from V and 1 base from J; junction bases left unmatched: 8. CDR1 and CDR2 (germline): SNHLY, FYNNEI. This CDR3 region has 16 residues. CDR3 protein: CASRDPGQGLQETQYF. CDR3 DNA sequence: TGTGCCAGCAGGGATCCGGGACAGGGGCTCCAAGAGACCCAGTACTTC.

This clone has only a few counts. This chain uses TRBV7-3 with TRBJ2-3, with D tentatively TRBD2 (6 bases). Trimming took 5 bases from V and 5 from J, leaving 20 bases between them. Germline V gives CDR1 SGHTA, CDR2 FQGTGA. The CDR3 runs 16 residues. Here the CDR3 DNA reads TGTGCCAGCAGCCCAACGGGGGTCCATCAGGAAGATACGCAGTATTTT. This gives the protein CASSPTGVHQEDTQYF.

The V gene is TRBV19, the J gene TRBJ1-2; possibly TRBD1 for D (5 bases). Germline values: CDR1 LNHDA, CDR2 SQIVND (reference sequence). This CDR3 spans 12 amino acids. The germline V and J ends were trimmed by 5 bases and 12 bases, with 16 bases remaining between them. This chain's CDR3 is CASSVIAGFHTF. The CDR3 DNA follows: TGTGCCAGTAGTGTAATTGCAGGGTTCCACACCTTC.

The rearrangement joins TRBV5-1 to TRBJ2-7; D is possibly TRBD1 (6 bases). The V end lost 0 bases, the J end lost 2 bases, and 15 bases lay between the germline ends. The germline CDR1 and CDR2 sequences are SGHRS and YFSETQ. The length of the CDR3 is 16 residues. CDR3 sequence: CASSLAIRTETYEQYF. As DNA, the CDR3 is TGCGCCAGCAGCTTGGCCATCAGGACAGAAACCTACGAGCAGTACTTC.

This clone has more than one count but fewer than ten. V is TRBV29-1 and J is TRBJ2-3; D is ambiguous. Germline values: CDR1 SQVTM, CDR2 ANQGSEA. CDR3 size: 14 residues. Trimming cost V 4 bases and J 6 bases, with 17 bases left between them. The CDR3 DNA reads as TGCAGCGTTGTAGCTCAAGCAAGGATCGATACGCAGTATTTT. This sequence encodes CSVVAQARIDTQYF.

Remarks on this clone: The junction differs from germline at one of its ends, possibly a read error. The chain links TRBV18 to TRBJ1-3; 10 nucleotides line up with TRBD1. The CDR3 has 14 amino acids. Germline V gene lookup returns CDR1 KGHSH and CDR2 LQKENI. CDR3 nucleotides: TGTGCCAGCTCAGAACGGACAGGGGGAAGCACCATATATTTT. Protein product: CASSERTGGSTIYF.

J is TRBJ1-1 and V is TRBV5-1; 7 nucleotides agree with TRBD1. Germline V gene lookup returns CDR1 SGHRS and CDR2 YFSETQ. The CDR3 runs to 14 residues. V dropped 0 bases and J dropped 1; count of bases not matched to a gene: 0. The CDR3 bases are TGCGCCAGCAGCTTGGGGACAGGGAACACTGAAGCTTTCTTT. Its protein is CASSLGTGNTEAFF. The whole variable domain, remainder taken from reference TRBV5-1 and TRBJ1-1, is KAGVTQTPRYLIKTRGQQVTLSCSPISGHRSVSWYQQTPGQGLQFLFEYFSETQRNKGNFPGRFSGRQFSNSRSEMNVSTLELGDSALYLCASSLGTGNTEAFFGQGTRLTVV.

The chain couples TRBV4-3 to TRBJ2-1; 8 positions match TRBD2. This CDR3 is built from 16 residues. The germline V gene encodes CDR1 LGHNA and CDR2 YSLEER. V shed 3 bases, J shed 4 bases, and the junction held 8 bases outside the gene matches. The CDR3 loop reads CASSQERLANYNEQFF. For the CDR3, the DNA is TGCGCCAGCAGCCAGGAGAGACTAGCGAATTACAATGAGCAGTTCTTC.

This clone was counted a few times. The chain uses TRBV2 and TRBJ2-3; tentatively, D is TRBD2 (5 bases). Germline CDR1 reads SNHLY; CDR2 reads FYNNEI. The CDR3 covers 15 residues. Deletions cut 7 bases from V and 5 bases from J, with 19 bases between. The CDR3 DNA reads as TGTGCCAGCAAGTGGCAGTCTAGGGCGGGAGATACGCAGTATTTT. Translation: CASKWQSRAGDTQYF.

The rearrangement links TRBV28 to TRBJ2-4; 10 bases line up with TRBD1. With V trimmed by 6 bases and J by 9 bases, 11 bases remained unmatched. Per the germline V gene, CDR1 is MDHEN and CDR2 is SYDVKM. This CDR3 region has 15 residues. CDR3 DNA: TGTGCCAGCAGCCAAGGCGGACAGGGGGTCGGCATTCAGTACTTC. This gives the protein CASSQGGQGVGIQYF.

J is TRBJ1-5 and V is TRBV27; tentatively, D is TRBD1 (6 bases). The CDR3 covers 15 residues. The germline CDR1 and CDR2 sequences are MNHEY and SMNVEV (reference sequence). V gave up 5 bases and J gave up 5 bases, with 16 bases separating them. The CDR3 here is CASSVGRGLDQPQHF. CDR3 sequence (DNA): TGTGCCAGCAGTGTTGGAAGGGGGTTGGATCAGCCCCAGCATTTT.

The rearrangement joins TRBV5-1 to TRBJ1-1; TRBD1 matches 7 bases. The trim removed 0 bases at V and 7 bases at J, leaving 6 bases unmatched. The CDR3 runs to 14 residues. Germline V CDR1 and CDR2: SGHRS, YFSETQ. The CDR3 coding sequence is TGCGCCAGCAGCTTGGACAGGGGAGAGGGTGAAGCTTTCTTT. Residues: CASSLDRGEGEAFF.

The chain links TRBV5-1 to TRBJ2-3; D is perhaps TRBD1 (6 bases). The germline CDR1 and CDR2 sequences are SGHRS and YFSETQ. Trimming stripped 1 base from V and 0 bases from J, with 9 bases between. The CDR3 has 15 residues. In DNA form, the CDR3 reads TGCGCCAGCAGCTTGCGTCAGGGGAGCACAGATACGCAGTATTTT. It is translated as CASSLRQGSTDTQYF.

This CDR3 reads CASSGQGYYGYTF. In DNA form, the CDR3 reads TGTGCCAGCAGTGGACAGGGGTACTATGGCTACACCTTC. This sequence joins TRBV2 and TRBJ1-2; 8 bases map to TRBD1. J was trimmed by 3 bases and V by 4 bases; bases with no gene match: 1. The CDR3 is 13 residues long. Germline V gene sequence: CDR1 SNHLY, CDR2 FYNNEI.

This clone occurred a few times. The chain combines TRBV7-2 with TRBJ1-3, with D hard to call. CDR1 is SGHTA and CDR2 is FQGNSA in the germline V gene. The length of the CDR3 is 15 residues. The germline V and J ends were trimmed by 1 base and 0 bases, with 7 bases remaining between them. The CDR3 coding sequence is TGTGCCAGCAGCTTAGGGGAGAGCTCTGGAAACACCATATATTTT. This encodes CASSLGESSGNTIYF.

This sequence joins TRBV7-3 and TRBJ2-1, with a possible D match to TRBD2 (6 bases). V gave up 5 bases and J gave up 9 bases, with 20 bases separating them. The CDR3 runs to 15 residues. The germline V gene encodes CDR1 SGHTA and CDR2 FQGTGA. The CDR3 nucleotides read TGTGCCAGCAGCCCCCAGGCTAGCGCCGGGGGTGAGCAGTTCTTC. As protein: CASSPQASAGGEQFF.

This clone has just a few counts. The chain combines TRBV6-6 with TRBJ2-7; a possible D gene is TRBD2 (7 bases). V lost 6 bases and J lost 1, with 13 bases in between. CDR3 length: 14 amino acids. In germline, CDR1 is MNHNY, CDR2 SVGAGI (reference sequence). The CDR3 bases are TGTGCCAGCAGCCGGACAGCGGGGTCCTACGAGCAGTACTTC. Residues: CASSRTAGSYEQYF.